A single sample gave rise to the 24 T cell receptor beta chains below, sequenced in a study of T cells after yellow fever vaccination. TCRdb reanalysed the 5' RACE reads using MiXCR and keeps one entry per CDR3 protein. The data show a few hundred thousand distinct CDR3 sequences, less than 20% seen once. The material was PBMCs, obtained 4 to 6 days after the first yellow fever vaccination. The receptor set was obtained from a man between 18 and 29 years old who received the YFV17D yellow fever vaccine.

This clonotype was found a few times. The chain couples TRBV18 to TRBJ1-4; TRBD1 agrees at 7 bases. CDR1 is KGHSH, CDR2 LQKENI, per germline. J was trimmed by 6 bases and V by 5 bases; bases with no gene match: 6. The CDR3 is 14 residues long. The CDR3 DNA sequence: TGTGCCAGCTCATCGACAGGGAAGGATGAAAAACTGTTTTTT. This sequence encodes CASSSTGKDEKLFF.

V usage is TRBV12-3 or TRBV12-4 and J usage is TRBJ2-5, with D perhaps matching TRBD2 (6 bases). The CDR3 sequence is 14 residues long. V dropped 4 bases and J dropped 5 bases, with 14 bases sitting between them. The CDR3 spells CASSYAGPRETQYF. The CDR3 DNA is TGTGCCAGCAGTTACGCGGGACCTCGGGAGACCCAGTACTTC.

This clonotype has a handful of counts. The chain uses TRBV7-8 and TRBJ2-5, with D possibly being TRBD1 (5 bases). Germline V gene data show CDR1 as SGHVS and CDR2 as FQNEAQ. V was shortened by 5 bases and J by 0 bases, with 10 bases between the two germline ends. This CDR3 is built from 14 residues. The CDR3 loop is CASSRSRDQETQYF. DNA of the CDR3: TGTGCCAGCAGCCGGAGCAGGGACCAAGAGACCCAGTACTTC.

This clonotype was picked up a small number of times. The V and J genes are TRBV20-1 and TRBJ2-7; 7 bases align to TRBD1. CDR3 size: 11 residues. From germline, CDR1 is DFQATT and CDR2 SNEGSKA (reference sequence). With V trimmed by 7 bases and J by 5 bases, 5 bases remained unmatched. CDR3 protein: CSVRGSHEQYV. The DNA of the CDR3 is TGCAGTGTCAGGGGGAGTCACGAGCAGTACGTC.

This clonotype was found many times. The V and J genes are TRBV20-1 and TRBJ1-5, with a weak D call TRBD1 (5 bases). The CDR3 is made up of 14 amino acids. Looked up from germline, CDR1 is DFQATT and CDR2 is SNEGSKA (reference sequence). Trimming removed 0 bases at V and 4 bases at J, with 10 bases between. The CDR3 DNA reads TGCAGTGCTAGAGACCGGGACGTGAATCAGCCCCAGCATTTT. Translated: CSARDRDVNQPQHF.

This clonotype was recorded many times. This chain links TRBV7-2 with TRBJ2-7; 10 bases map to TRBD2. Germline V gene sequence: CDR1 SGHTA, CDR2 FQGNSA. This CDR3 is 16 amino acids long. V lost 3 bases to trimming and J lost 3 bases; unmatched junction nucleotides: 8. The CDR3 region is CASSLLAGGLNYEQYF. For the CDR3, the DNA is TGTGCCAGCAGCTTGTTAGCGGGGGGACTTAACTACGAGCAGTACTTC.

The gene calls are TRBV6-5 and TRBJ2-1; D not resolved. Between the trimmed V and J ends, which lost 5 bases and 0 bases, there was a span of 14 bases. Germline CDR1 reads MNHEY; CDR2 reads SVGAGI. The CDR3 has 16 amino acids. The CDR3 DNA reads TGTGCCAGCAGTCGCTCGCCGGGCGGCTCCTACAATGAGCAGTTCTTC. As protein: CASSRSPGGSYNEQFF.

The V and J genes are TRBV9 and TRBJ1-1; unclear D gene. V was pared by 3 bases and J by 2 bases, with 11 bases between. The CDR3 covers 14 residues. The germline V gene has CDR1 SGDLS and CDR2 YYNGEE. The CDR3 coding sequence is TGTGCCAGCAGCGGCACGGGGTCCAACACTGAAGCTTTCTTT. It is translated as CASSGTGSNTEAFF. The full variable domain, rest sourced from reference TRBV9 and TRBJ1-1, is DSGVTQTPKHLITATGQRVTLRCSPRSGDLSVYWYQQSLDQGLQFLIQYYNGEERAKGNILERFSAQQFPDLHSELNLSSLELGDSALYFCASSGTGSNTEAFFGQGTRLTVV.

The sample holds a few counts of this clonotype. CDR3 loop: CASSYWANVLTF. DNA of the CDR3: TGTGCCAGCAGTTACTGGGCCAACGTCCTGACTTTC. This chain links TRBV6-2 or TRBV6-3 with TRBJ2-6; D unresolved. CDR1 MNHEY and CDR2 SVGEGT come from the germline V gene. Trimming removed 1 base from V and 5 bases from J, with 0 bases in between. CDR3 length equals 12 residues.

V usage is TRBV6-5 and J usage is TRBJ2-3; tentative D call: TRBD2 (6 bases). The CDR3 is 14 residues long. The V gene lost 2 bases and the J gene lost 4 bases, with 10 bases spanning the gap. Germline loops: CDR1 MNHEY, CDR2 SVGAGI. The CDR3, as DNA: TGTGCCAGCAGTTACAGGGGCGGGGCAGATACGCAGTATTTT. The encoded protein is CASSYRGGADTQYF.

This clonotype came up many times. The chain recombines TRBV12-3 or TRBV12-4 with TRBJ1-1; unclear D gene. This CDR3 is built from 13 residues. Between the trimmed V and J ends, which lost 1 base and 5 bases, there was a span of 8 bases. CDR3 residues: CASSLDRETEAFF. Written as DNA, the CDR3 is TGTGCCAGCAGTTTAGATAGGGAAACTGAAGCTTTCTTT.

The CDR3 is CASTQGKLDGYTF. The CDR3 region has the DNA TGTGCCAGCACTCAAGGGAAGCTGGATGGCTACACCTTC. V is TRBV6-1 and J is TRBJ1-2; D is uncertain. Germline-derived CDR1 and CDR2 are MNHNS and SASEGT. This CDR3 spans 13 amino acids. V gave up 7 bases and J gave up 6 bases, with 15 bases separating them.

In nucleotides, the CDR3 is TGTGCCAGTAGCGGCGGATCCCCCCATCAGCCCCAGCATTTT. This gives the protein CASSGGSPHQPQHF. The chain is built from TRBV19 and TRBJ1-5; D ambiguous. Germline CDR1 is LNHDA and CDR2 is SQIVND (reference sequence). The length of the CDR3 is 14 residues. The ends were cut back, 6 bases at V and 5 bases at J, with 14 bases in the middle.

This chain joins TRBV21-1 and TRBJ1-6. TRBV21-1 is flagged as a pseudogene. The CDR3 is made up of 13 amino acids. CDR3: CASRRTLLSPLHF. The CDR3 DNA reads TGTGCCAGCAGACGAACACTCTTATCACCCCTCCACTTT.

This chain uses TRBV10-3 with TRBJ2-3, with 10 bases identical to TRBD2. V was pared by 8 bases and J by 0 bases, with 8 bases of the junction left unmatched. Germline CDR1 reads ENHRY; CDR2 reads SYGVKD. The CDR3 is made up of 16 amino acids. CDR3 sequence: CAIRRPSGGSTDTQYF. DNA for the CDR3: TGTGCCATCCGGCGCCCTAGCGGGGGAAGCACAGATACGCAGTATTTT.

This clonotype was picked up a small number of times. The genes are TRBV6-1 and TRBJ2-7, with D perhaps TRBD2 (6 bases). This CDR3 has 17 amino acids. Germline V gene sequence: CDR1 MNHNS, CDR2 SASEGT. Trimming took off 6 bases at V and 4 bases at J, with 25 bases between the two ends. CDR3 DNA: TGTGCCAGCAGACCCTTTTCTAGCGTCCTCCCCCCATACGAGCAGTACTTC. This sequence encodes CASRPFSSVLPPYEQYF.

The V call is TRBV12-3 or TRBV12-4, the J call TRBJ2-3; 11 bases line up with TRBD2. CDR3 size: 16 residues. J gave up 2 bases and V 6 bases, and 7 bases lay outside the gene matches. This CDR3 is CASSGGTSGLTDTQYF. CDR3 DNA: TGTGCCAGCAGCGGTGGGACTAGCGGTCTCACAGATACGCAGTATTTT.

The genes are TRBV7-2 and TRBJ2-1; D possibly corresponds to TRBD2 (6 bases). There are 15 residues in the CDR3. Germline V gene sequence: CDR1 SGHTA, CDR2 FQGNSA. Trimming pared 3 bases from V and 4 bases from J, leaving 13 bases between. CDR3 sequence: CASSLDFGGYNEQFF. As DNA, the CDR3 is TGTGCCAGCAGCTTGGACTTTGGGGGGTACAATGAGCAGTTCTTC.

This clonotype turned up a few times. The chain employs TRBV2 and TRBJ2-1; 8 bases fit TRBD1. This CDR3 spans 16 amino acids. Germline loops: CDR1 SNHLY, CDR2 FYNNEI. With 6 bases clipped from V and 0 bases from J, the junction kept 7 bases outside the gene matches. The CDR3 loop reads CASRLQGGSSYNEQFF. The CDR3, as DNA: TGTGCCAGCAGATTACAGGGGGGAAGCTCCTACAATGAGCAGTTCTTC.

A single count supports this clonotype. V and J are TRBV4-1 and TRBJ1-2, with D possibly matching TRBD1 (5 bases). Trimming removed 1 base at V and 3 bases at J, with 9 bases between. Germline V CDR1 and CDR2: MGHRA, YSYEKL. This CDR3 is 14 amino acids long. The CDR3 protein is CASSQAGGDYGYTF. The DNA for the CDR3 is TGCGCCAGCAGCCAAGCCGGGGGGGACTATGGCTACACCTTC.

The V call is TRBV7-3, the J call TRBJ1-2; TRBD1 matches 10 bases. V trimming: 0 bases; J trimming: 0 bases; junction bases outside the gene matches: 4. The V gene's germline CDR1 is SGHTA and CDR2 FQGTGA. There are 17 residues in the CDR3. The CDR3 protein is CASSLTAGTGANYGYTF. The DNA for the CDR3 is TGTGCCAGCAGCTTAACGGCCGGGACAGGGGCTAACTATGGCTACACCTTC. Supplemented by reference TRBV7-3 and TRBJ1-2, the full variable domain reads GAGVSQTPSNKVTEKGKYVELRCDPISGHTALYWYRQSLGQGPEFLIYFQGTGAADDSGLPNDRFFAVRPEGSVSTLKIQRTERGDSAVYLCASSLTAGTGANYGYTFGSGTRLTVV.

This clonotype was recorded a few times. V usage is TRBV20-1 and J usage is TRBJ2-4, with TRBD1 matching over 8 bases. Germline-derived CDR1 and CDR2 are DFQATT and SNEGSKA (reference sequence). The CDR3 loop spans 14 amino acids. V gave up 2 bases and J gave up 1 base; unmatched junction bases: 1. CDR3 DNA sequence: TGCAGTGCTAGACAGGGGGCCGCCAAAAACATTCAGTACTTC. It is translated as CSARQGAAKNIQYF.

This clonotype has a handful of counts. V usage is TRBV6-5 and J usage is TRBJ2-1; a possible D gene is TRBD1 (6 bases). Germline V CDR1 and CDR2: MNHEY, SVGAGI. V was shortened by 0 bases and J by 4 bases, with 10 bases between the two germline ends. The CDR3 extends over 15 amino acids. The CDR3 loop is CASSYSGTSYNEQFF. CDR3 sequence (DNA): TGTGCCAGCAGTTACTCCGGGACATCGTACAATGAGCAGTTCTTC.

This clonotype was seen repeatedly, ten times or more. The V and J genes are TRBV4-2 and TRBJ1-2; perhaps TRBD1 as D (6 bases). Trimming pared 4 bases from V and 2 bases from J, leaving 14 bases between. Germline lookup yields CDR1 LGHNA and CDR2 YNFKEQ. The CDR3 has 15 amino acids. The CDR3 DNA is TGTGCCAGCAGCCTTACCGGGACACCCAACTATGGCTACACCTTC. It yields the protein CASSLTGTPNYGYTF.